A selection of T cell receptor beta chains follows, all from one sample in a study of blood T cell repertoires in COVID-19. Assay: immunoSEQ multiplex PCR; the TCRdb copy retains only in-frame clones and omits some. The repertoire has approximately 200,000 clones, approximately 90% of them found once; the top ten carry 1.2%. Sequenced material: PBMCs or T cells enriched from blood (not recorded which). The receptors shown here come from a man between 25 and 39 years old who had recovered from COVID-19. CDR3s leave out the opening cysteine and the closing phenylalanine or tryptophan.

TRBV4-1	TRBJ2-7	ASSRGQQNSYEQY
TRBV9	TRBJ2-2	ASSQRGTGVGFGELF
TRBV19	TRBJ2-7	ASSMGFQGVYEQY
TRBV7-9	TRBJ1-4	ASRADSEKLF
TRBV12-3/TRBV12-4	TRBJ1-5	ASSYRDQPQH
TRBV29-1	TRBJ2-1	SVEGYIYNEQF
TRBV2	TRBJ2-1	ASSLRTSGFYNEQF
TRBV10-3	TRBJ1-3	AISVRSGQSSGNTIY
TRBV19	TRBJ1-5	ASGKHGVSNQPQH
TRBV18	TRBJ1-5	ASSQSGGNQPQH
TRBV28	TRBJ2-3	ASSLGGPADTQY
TRBV28	TRBJ2-2	ASSSSTGELF
TRBV6-5	TRBJ1-2	ASSYVGQDYGYT
TRBV27	TRBJ2-2	ASSPEVWSGRNTGELF
TRBV19	TRBJ2-1	ASRTSGGGEQF
TRBV7-2	TRBJ1-1	ASGVLEAF
TRBV27	TRBJ1-2	ASRSWTGNNYGYT
TRBV6-5	TRBJ1-5	ASGTVSNQPQH
TRBV2	TRBJ2-7	ASSNPVRDRAYEQY
TRBV19	TRBJ1-5	ASSPDRAQPQH
TRBV3-1/TRBV3-2	TRBJ1-2	ASSQEDRPTRGYT
TRBV30	TRBJ2-1	AWSAQGNEQF
TRBV10-3	TRBJ2-7	AISELQGTHEQY
TRBV6-1	TRBJ2-3	ASSEGTRADTQY
TRBV28	TRBJ1-2	ASSEQTGHPYGYT
TRBV4-1	TRBJ1-2	ASSQEAGLTYGYT
TRBV13	TRBJ1-4	ASSPRGSSGFNEKLF
TRBV5-6	TRBJ1-2	ASSLSGTGVNYGYT
TRBV14	TRBJ2-3	ASSHITRGLAGTTDTQY
TRBV5-1	TRBJ1-2	ASSWTTGGNYGYT
TRBV28	TRBJ1-2	ASRTLYRDGYT
TRBV5-4	TRBJ2-2	ASSLLGENTGELF
TRBV24-1	TRBJ1-2	ATSDLNRAYGYT
TRBV30	TRBJ1-4	AWRPGQGMGEKLF
TRBV15	TRBJ2-2	ATSRDRGGQITGELF
TRBV3-1/TRBV3-2	TRBJ2-3	ASSQDWGMGGRQY